The 15 T cell receptor beta chains below were found in one sample sequenced in a study of blood T cell repertoires in COVID-19. Assay used: immunoSEQ multiplex PCR; TCRdb lists only in-frame clones, some missing. The sample yields 100,000 to 150,000 clones, about 90% seen once. The sequencing input was peripheral blood. These receptors were taken from a woman in her 70s with acute or convalescent COVID-19.

This clone occurred once. The chain combines TRBV6-6 with TRBJ1-2, with D perhaps TRBD1 (6 bases). Germline assignment: CDR1 MNHNY and CDR2 SVGAGI (reference sequence). V was pared by 6 bases and J by 4 bases, with 15 bases between. The CDR3 runs 14 residues. CDR3 nucleotide sequence: TGTGCCAGCAGAGAGGGAGGGGGGGTCTATGGCTACACCTTC. This sequence encodes CASREGGGVYGYTF.

The CDR3 region is CASRPHRVGSEAFF. CDR3 bases: TGTGCCAGCAGACCACACAGGGTTGGCTCTGAAGCTTTCTTT. The chain combines TRBV6-5 with TRBJ1-1, with D possibly being TRBD1 (6 bases). The V end lost 6 bases, the J end lost 6 bases, and 17 bases lay between the germline ends. CDR3 length: 14 amino acids. The germline V gene encodes CDR1 MNHEY and CDR2 SVGAGI.

This clone was recorded only once. The chain links TRBV3-1 (or the pseudogene TRBV3-2) to TRBJ2-5; 10 nucleotides match TRBD2. The CDR3 spans 16 residues. V lost 4 bases, J lost 3 bases, and 8 bases stayed unmatched. The germline CDR1 and CDR2 sequences are LGHDT and YNNKEL (reference sequence). The CDR3, as DNA: TGTGCCAGCAGCCGCCTTAGCGGGGGGCGAAAAGAGACCCAGTACTTC. This sequence encodes CASSRLSGGRKETQYF.

The chain links TRBV2 to TRBJ2-7; 11 bases align to TRBD1. This CDR3 region has 15 residues. Germline lookup yields CDR1 SNHLY and CDR2 FYNNEI. Trimming cost V 5 bases and J 3 bases; bases outside gene matches: 6. CDR3 sequence (DNA): TGTGCCAGCAGTTTCGGGACAGGGGGTAACTACGAGCAGTACTTC. Amino acid sequence: CASSFGTGGNYEQYF.

This chain connects TRBV2 to TRBJ1-1; a possible D gene is TRBD1 (6 bases). Trimming took off 0 bases at V and 9 bases at J, with 11 bases between the two ends. This CDR3 has 13 amino acids. The germline V gene has CDR1 SNHLY and CDR2 FYNNEI. The DNA for the CDR3 is TGTGCCAGCAGTGAAGCAGTCAGGGACAAAGCTTTCTTT. Its protein product is CASSEAVRDKAFF.

The genes are TRBV5-1 and TRBJ1-5, with TRBD1 as a possible D gene (5 bases). The length of the CDR3 is 14 residues. V shed 4 bases and J shed 5 bases, with 13 bases lying between them. Germline CDR1 is SGHRS and CDR2 is YFSETQ. CDR3 DNA sequence: TGCGCCAGCAGCCCCCTGGGGGGAGATCAGCCCCAGCATTTT. This sequence encodes CASSPLGGDQPQHF.

The chain is built from TRBV12-5 and TRBJ2-7; weak D call: TRBD1 (6 bases). Trimming removed 5 bases from V and 3 bases from J, with 14 bases in between. CDR1 and CDR2 from the germline V gene are LGHNT and FRNRAP. This CDR3 is 14 amino acids long. This CDR3 is CASGPFLGGYEQYF. In DNA, the CDR3 is TGTGCTAGTGGTCCATTTCTAGGGGGCTACGAGCAGTACTTC.

About this clone: In this CDR3 the conserved last residue, phenylalanine or tryptophan, is missing, so a read error is likely. It is unclear where the CDR3 begins or ends on the DNA, so no DNA is shown, and the CDR3 is as TCRdb lists it. The V call is TRBV19, the J call TRBJ2-7; the table gives TRBD2 as D, unverified against the DNA. The CDR3 sequence runs 13 residues, both termini included. Germline CDR1 reads LNHDA; CDR2 reads SQIVND (reference sequence). CDR3 amino acids: CASSSREGQTLRI.

This chain joins TRBV18 and TRBJ1-3, with D perhaps matching TRBD1 (6 bases). CDR3 size: 18 residues. V lost 2 bases and J 0 bases, leaving 17 bases between the germline ends. CDR1 is KGHSH, CDR2 LQKENI, per germline. For the CDR3, the DNA is TGTGCCAGCTCACCAAGCAGGGGCGATAGTTCCTCTGGAAACACCATATATTTT. Protein sequence: CASSPSRGDSSSGNTIYF.

This clone was counted once. The chain is built from TRBV18 and TRBJ2-5; TRBD1 agrees at 9 bases. The V segment lost 1 base and the J segment 4 bases; nucleotides outside the gene matches: 7. Germline lookup yields CDR1 KGHSH and CDR2 LQKENI. CDR3 length: 16 amino acids. The CDR3 DNA sequence: TGTGCCAGCTCACCACTGGGGACAGGGCCCCGAGAGACCCAGTACTTC. Translating gives CASSPLGTGPRETQYF. Using reference TRBV18 and TRBJ2-5 for the parts outside the CDR3, the full variable domain is NAGVMQNPRHLVRRRGQEARLRCSPMKGHSHVYWYRQLPEEGLKFMVYLQKENIIDESGMPKERFSAEFPKEGPSILRIQQVVRGDSAAYFCASSPLGTGPRETQYFGPGTRLLVL.

V gene TRBV7-3 combines with J gene TRBJ1-4, with D perhaps TRBD1 (5 bases). Germline V gene data show CDR1 as SGHTA and CDR2 as FQGTGA. CDR3 length: 14 residues. V shed 2 bases and J shed 7 bases, with 11 bases lying between them. In nucleotides, the CDR3 is TGTGCCAGCAGCTTAGGCGGGGCTAGTGAAAAACTGTTTTTT. This sequence encodes CASSLGGASEKLFF.

The chain has TRBV10-3 and TRBJ2-2; D ambiguous. Trimming removed 8 bases at V and 7 bases at J, with 14 bases between. This CDR3 is 13 amino acids long. Germline CDR1 and CDR2: ENHRY and SYGVKD. The CDR3 region is CAIQPRVGGELFF. CDR3 DNA sequence: TGTGCCATCCAACCTCGGGTAGGCGGGGAGCTGTTTTTT.

About this clone itself: At one end the junction does not follow the germline gene, possibly because of a read error. This sequence joins TRBV5-1 and TRBJ2-7; 8 nucleotides match TRBD1. The CDR3 is made up of 14 amino acids. Per germline, CDR1 SGHRS and CDR2 YFSETQ. The CDR3 DNA reads TGCGCCAGCAGCTTGGGAGAGGGGGCAGGGGGCTCTCTCTTC. This codes for CASSLGEGAGGSLF.

The gene calls are TRBV7-9 and TRBJ1-4; 9 nucleotides match TRBD1. Trimming removed 10 bases from V and 7 bases from J; junction bases left unmatched: 7. The CDR3 covers 13 residues. Germline CDR1 SEHNR, CDR2 FQNEAQ (reference sequence). The CDR3 spells CATTTGGSEKLFF. Written as DNA, the CDR3 is TGTGCCACCACGACAGGGGGATCTGAAAAACTGTTTTTT.

V is TRBV9 and J is TRBJ2-3, with D tentatively TRBD1 (5 bases). Deletions cut 8 bases from V and 2 bases from J, with 9 bases between. The CDR3 runs 12 residues. Germline CDR1 reads SGDLS; CDR2 reads YYNGEE. The DNA of the CDR3 is TGTGCCAGAGTACAGGTCACAGATACGCAGTATTTT. Encoded protein: CARVQVTDTQYF.